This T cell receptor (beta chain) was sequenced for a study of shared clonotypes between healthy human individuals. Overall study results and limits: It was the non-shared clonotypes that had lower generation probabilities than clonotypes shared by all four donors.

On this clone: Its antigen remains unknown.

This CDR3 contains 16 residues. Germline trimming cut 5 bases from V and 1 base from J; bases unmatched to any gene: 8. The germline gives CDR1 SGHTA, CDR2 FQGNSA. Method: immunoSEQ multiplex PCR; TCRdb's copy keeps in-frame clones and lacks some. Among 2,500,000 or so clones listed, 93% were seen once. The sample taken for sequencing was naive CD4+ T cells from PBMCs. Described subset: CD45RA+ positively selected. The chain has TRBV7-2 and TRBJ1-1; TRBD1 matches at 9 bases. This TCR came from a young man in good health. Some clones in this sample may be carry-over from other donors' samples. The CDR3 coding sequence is TGTGCCAGCAGCCCGGACAGGGGTCAACCGAACACTGAAGCTTTCTTT. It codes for CASSPDRGQPNTEAFF.